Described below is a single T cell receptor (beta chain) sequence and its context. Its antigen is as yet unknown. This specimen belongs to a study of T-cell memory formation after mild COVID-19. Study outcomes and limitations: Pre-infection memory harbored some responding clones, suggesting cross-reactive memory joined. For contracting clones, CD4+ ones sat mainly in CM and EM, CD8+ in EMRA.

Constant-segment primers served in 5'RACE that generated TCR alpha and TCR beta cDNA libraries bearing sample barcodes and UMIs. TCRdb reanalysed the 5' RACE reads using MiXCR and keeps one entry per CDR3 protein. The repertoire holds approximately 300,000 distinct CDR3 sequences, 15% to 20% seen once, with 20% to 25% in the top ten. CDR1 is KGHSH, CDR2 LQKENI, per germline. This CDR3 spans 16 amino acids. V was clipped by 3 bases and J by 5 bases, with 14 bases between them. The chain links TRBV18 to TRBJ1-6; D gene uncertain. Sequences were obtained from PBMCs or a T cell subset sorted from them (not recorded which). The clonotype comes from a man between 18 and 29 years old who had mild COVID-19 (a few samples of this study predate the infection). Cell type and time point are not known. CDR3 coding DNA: TGTGCCAGCTCACCTACGGGCAGTCTGAATAATTCACCCCTCCACTTT. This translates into CASSPTGSLNNSPLHF.